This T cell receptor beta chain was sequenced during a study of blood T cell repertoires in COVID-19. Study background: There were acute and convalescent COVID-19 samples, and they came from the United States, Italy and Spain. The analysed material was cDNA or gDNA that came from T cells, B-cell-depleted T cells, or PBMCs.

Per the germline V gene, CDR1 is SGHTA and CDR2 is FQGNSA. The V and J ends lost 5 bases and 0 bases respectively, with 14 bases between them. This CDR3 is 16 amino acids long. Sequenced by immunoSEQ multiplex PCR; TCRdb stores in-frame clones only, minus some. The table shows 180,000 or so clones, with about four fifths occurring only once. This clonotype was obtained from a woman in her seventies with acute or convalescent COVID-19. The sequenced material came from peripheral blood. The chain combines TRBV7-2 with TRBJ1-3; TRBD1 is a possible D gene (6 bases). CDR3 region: CASSTTDRSSGNTIYF. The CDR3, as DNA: TGTGCCAGCAGCACAACTGACAGGAGCTCTGGAAACACCATATATTTT.